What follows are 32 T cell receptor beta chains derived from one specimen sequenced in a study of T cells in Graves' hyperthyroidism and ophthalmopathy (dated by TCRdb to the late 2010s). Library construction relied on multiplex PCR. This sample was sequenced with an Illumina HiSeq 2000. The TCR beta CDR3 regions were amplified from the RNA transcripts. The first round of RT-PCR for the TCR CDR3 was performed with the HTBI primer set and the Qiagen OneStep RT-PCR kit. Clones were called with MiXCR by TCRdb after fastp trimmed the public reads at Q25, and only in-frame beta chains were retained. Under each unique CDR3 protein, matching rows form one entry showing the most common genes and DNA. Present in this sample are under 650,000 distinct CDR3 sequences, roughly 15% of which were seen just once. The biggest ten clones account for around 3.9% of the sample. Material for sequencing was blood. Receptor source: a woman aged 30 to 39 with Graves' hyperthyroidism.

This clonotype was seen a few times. CDR3: CASSMWGLGTEAFF. In DNA form, the CDR3 reads TGTGCCAGCAGTATGTGGGGCTTGGGCACTGAAGCTTTCTTT. The gene calls are TRBV5-6 and TRBJ1-1, with D possibly matching TRBD1 (5 bases). The CDR3 loop spans 14 amino acids. V lost 5 bases and J lost 4, with 15 bases in between. Germline V gene data show CDR1 as SGHDT and CDR2 as YYEEEE. Filled out from reference TRBV5-6 and TRBJ1-1, the complete variable domain reads DAGVTQSPTHLIKTRGQQVTLRCSPKSGHDTVSWYQQALGQGPQFIFQYYEEEERQRGNFPDRFSGHQFPNYSSELNVNALLLGDSALYLCASSMWGLGTEAFFGQGTRLTVV.

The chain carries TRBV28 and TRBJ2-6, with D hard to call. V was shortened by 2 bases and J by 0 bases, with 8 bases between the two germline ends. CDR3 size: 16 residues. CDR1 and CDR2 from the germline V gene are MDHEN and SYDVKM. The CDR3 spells CASSLTGPSGANVLTF. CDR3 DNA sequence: TGTGCCAGCAGTTTAACCGGCCCCTCTGGGGCCAACGTCCTGACTTTC.

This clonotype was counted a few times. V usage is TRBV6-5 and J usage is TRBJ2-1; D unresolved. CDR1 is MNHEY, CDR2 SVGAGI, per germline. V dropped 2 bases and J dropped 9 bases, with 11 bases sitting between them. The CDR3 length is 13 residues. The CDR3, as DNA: TGTGCCAGCAGTTACGATGGAGTCGGTGAGCAGTTCTTC. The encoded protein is CASSYDGVGEQFF.

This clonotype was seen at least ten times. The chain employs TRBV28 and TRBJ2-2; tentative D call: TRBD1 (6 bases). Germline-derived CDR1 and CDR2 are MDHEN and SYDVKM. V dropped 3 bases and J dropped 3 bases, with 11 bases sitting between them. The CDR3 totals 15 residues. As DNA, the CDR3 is TGTGCCAGCAGTTTGAGTAGGGGGTACACCGGGGAGCTGTTTTTT. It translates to CASSLSRGYTGELFF.

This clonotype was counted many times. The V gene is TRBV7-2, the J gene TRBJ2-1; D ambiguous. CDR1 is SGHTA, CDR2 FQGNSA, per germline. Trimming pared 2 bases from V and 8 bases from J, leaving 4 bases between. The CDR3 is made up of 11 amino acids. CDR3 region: CASSLQDEQFF. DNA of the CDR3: TGTGCCAGCAGCTTACAGGATGAGCAGTTCTTC.

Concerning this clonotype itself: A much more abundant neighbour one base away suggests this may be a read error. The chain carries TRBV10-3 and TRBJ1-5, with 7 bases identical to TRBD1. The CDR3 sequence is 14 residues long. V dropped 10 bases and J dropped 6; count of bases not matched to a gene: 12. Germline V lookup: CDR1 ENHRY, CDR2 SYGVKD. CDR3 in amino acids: CASNPGQRSQPQHF. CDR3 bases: TGTGCCAGCAACCCGGGACAGCGCAGTCAGCCCCAGCATTTT.

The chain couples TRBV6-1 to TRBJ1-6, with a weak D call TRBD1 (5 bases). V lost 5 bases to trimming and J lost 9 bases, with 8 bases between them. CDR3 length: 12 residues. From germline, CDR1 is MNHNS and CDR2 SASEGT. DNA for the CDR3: TGTGCCAGCAGTAGGGGAAGTTCACCCCTCCACTTT. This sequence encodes CASSRGSSPLHF.

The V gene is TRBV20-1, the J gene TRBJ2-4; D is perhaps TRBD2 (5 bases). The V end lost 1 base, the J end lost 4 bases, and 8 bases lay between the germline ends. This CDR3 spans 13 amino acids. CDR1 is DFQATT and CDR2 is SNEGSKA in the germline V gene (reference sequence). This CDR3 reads CSARVPGKNIQYF. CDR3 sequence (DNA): TGCAGTGCTAGAGTTCCGGGAAAAAACATTCAGTACTTC.

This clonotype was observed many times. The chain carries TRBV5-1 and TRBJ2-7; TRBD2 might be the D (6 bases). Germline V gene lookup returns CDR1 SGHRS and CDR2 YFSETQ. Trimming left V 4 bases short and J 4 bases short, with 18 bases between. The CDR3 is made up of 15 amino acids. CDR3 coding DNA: TGCGCCAGCAGCCTGGCTGGAGGGGCGACATACGAGCAGTACTTC. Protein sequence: CASSLAGGATYEQYF.

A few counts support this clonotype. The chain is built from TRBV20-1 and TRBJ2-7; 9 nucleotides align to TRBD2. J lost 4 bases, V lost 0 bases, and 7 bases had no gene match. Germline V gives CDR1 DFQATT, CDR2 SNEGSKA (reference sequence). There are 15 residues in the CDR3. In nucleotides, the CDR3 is TGCAGTGCTAGAGACCTAGCGGGACTTCCGTACGAGCAGTACTTC. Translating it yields CSARDLAGLPYEQYF.

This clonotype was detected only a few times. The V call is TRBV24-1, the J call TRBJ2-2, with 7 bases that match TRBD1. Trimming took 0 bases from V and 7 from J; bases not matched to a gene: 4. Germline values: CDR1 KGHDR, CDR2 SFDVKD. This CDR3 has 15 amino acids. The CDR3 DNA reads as TGTGCCACCAGTGATTTGTACAGGGGTGGCGGGGAGCTGTTTTTT. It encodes CATSDLYRGGGELFF.

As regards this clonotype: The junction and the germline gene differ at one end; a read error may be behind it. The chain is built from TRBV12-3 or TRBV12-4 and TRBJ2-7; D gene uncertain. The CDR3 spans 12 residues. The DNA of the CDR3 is TGTGCCAGCAGTTTTGAGTCTTACGAGCGGTACTTC. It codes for CASSFESYERYF.

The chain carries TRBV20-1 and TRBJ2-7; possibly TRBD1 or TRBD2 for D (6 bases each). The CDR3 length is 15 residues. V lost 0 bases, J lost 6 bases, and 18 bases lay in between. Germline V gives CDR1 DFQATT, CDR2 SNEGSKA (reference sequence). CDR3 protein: CSARDRVMGGREQYF. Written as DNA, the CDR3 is TGCAGTGCTAGAGATAGGGTAATGGGGGGCCGCGAGCAGTACTTC.

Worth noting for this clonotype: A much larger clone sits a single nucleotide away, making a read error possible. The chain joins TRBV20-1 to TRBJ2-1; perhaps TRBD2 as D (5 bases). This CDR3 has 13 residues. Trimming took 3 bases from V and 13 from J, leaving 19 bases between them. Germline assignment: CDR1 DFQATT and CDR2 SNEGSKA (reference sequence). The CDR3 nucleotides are TGCAGTGCTAGGACATCTATTGGGGAGACCCAGTTCTTC. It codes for CSARTSIGETQFF.

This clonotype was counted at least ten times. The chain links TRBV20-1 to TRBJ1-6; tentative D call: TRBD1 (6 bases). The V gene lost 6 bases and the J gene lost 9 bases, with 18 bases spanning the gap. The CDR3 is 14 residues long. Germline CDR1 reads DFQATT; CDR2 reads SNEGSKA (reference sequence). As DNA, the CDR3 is TGCAGTGCAACGGGACACAGCTCGGCTTCACCCCTCCACTTT. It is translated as CSATGHSSASPLHF.

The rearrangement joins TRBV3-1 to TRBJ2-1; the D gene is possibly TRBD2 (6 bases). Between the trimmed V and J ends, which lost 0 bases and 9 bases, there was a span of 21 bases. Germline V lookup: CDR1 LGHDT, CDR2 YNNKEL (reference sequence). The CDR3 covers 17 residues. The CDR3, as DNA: TGTGCCAGCAGCCAAGAAAGGAGAATGTGGGGGGAAGGTGAGCAGTTCTTC. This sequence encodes CASSQERRMWGEGEQFF.

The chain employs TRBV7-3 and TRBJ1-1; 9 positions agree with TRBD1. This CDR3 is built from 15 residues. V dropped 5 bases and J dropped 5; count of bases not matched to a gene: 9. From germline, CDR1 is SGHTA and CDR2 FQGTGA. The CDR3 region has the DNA TGTGCCAGCAGCCCCGGGGACAGGGATCGGACTGAAGCTTTCTTT. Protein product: CASSPGDRDRTEAFF.

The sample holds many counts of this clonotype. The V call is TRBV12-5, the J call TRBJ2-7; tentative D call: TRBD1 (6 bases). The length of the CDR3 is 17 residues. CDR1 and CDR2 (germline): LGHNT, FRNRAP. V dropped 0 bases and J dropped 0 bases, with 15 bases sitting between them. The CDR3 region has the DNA TGTGCTAGTGGTTTGGTACGTGGGACACCTTACTCCTACGAGCAGTACTTC. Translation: CASGLVRGTPYSYEQYF.

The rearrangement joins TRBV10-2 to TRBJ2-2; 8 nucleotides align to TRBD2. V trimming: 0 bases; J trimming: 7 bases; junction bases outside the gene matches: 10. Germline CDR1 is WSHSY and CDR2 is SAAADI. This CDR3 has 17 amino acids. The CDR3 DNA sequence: TGCGCCAGCAGTGAGTCGGGAGGGAGACTAGCGTACGGGGAGCTGTTTTTT. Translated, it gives CASSESGGRLAYGELFF.

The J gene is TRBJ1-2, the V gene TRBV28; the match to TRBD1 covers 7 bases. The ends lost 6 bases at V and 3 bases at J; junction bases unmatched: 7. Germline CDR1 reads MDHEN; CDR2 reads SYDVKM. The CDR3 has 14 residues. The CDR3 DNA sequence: TGTGCCAGCAGCCCAAGGGGGCTTTACTATGGCTACACCTTC. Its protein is CASSPRGLYYGYTF.

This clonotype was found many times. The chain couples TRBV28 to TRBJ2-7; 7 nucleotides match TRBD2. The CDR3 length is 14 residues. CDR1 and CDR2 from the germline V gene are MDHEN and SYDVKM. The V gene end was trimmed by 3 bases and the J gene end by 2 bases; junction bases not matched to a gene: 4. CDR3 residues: CASSLQGGPYEQYF. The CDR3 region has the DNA TGTGCCAGCAGTTTGCAGGGAGGGCCCTACGAGCAGTACTTC.

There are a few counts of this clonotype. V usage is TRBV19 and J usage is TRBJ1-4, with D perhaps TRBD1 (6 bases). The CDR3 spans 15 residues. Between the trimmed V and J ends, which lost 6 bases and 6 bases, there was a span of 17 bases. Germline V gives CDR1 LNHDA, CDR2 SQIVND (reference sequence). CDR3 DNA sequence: TGTGCCAGTAGATGGACAGCCGAGATTGATGAAAAACTGTTTTTT. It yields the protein CASRWTAEIDEKLFF.

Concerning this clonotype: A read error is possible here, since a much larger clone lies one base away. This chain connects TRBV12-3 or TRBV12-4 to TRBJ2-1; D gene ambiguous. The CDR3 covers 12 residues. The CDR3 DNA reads TGTGCCCGCAGTTTGACCCCCGATGAGCAGTTCTTC. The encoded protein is CARSLTPDEQFF.

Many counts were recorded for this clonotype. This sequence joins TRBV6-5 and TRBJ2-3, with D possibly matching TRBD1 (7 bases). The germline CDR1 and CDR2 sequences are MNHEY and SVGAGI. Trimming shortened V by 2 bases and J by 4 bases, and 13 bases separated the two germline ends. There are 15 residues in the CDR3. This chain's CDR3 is CASSYGGRGADTQYF. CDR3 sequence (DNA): TGTGCCAGCAGTTACGGCGGCAGGGGGGCAGATACGCAGTATTTT.

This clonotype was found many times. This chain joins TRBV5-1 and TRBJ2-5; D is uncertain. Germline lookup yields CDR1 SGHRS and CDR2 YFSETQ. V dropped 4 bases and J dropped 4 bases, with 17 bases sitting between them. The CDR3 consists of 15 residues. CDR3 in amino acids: CASSLDVGYPETQYF. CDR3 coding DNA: TGCGCCAGCAGCCTCGATGTAGGGTACCCAGAGACCCAGTACTTC.

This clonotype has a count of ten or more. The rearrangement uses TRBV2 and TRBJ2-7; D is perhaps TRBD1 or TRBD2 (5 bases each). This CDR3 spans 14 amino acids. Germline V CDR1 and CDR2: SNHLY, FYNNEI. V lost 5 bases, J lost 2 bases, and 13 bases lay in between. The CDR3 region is CASSRARGAYEQYF. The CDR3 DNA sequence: TGTGCCAGCAGTCGGGCGCGAGGGGCCTACGAGCAGTACTTC.

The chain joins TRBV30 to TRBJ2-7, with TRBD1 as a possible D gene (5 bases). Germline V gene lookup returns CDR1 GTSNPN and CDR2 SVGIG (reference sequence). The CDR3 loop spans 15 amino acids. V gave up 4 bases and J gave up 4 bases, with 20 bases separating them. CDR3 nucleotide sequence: TGTGCCTGGATGGGGCAAAGGGAATCCCCTTACGAGCAGTACTTC. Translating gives CAWMGQRESPYEQYF.

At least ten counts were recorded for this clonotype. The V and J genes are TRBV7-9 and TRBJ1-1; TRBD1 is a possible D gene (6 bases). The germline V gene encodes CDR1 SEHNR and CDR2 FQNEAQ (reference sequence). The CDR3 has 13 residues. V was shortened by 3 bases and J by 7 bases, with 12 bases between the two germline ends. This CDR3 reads CASSFQGRVEAFF. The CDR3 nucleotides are TGTGCCAGCAGCTTTCAGGGGAGGGTTGAAGCTTTCTTT.

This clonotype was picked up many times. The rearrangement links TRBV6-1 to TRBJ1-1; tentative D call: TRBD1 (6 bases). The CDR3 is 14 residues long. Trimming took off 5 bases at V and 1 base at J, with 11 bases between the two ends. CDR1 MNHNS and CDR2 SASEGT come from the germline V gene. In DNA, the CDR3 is TGTGCCAGCAGTTTCGGACAGACGAACACTGAAGCTTTCTTT. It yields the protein CASSFGQTNTEAFF.

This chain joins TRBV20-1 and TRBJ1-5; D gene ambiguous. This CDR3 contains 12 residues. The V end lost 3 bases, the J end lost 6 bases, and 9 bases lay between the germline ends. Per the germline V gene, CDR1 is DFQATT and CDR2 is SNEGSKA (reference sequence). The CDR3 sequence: CSASDGGQPQHF. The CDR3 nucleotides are TGCAGTGCTAGTGATGGAGGTCAGCCCCAGCATTTT.

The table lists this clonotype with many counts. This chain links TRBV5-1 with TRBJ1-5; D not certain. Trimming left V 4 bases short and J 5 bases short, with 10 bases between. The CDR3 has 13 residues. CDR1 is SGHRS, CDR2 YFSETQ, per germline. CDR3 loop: CASSTDLDQPQHF. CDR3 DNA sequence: TGCGCCAGCAGCACGGACCTGGATCAGCCCCAGCATTTT.

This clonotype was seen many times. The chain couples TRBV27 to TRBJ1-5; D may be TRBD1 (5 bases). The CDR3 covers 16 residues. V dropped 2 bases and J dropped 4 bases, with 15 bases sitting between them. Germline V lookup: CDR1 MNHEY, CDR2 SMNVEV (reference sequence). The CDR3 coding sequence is TGTGCCAGCAGTTTAGGATGGGGGAGTGGGAATCAGCCCCAGCATTTT. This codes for CASSLGWGSGNQPQHF.